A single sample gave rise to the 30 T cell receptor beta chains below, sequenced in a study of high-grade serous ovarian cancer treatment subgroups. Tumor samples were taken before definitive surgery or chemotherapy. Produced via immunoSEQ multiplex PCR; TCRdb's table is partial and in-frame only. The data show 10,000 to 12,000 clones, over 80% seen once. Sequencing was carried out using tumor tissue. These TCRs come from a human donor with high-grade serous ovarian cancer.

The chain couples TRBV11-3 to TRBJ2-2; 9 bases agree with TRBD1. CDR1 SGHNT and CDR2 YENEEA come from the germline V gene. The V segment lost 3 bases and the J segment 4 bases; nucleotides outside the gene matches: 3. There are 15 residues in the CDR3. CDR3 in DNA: TGTGCCAGCAGCTTGACAGGGGGGCTCACCGGGGAGCTGTTTTTT. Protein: CASSLTGGLTGELFF.

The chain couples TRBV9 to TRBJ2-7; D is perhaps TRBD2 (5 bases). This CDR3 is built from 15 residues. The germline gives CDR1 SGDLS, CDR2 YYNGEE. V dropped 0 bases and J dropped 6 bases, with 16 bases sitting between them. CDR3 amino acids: CASSVEPQAGVEQYF. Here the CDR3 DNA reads TGTGCCAGCAGCGTAGAGCCCCAGGCCGGGGTCGAGCAGTACTTC.

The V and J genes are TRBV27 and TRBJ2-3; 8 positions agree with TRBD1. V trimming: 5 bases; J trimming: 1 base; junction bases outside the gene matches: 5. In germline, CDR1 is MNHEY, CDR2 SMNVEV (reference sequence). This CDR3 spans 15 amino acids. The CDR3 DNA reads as TGTGCCAGCAGTAGACAGGGGTGGGGCACAGATACGCAGTATTTT. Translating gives CASSRQGWGTDTQYF.

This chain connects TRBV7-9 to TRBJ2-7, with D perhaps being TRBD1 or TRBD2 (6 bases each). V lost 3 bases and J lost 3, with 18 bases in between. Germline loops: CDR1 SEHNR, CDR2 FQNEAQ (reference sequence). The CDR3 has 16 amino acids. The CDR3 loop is CASSFGQGRMGYEQYF. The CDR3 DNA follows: TGTGCCAGCAGCTTTGGTCAGGGGAGGATGGGCTACGAGCAGTACTTC.

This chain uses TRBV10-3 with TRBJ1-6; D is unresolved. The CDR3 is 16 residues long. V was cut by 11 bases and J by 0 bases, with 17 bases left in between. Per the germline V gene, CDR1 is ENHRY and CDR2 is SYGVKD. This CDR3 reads CAPASGPYSYNSPLHF. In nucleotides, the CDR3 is TGTGCCCCTGCATCAGGCCCCTACTCCTATAATTCACCCCTCCACTTT.

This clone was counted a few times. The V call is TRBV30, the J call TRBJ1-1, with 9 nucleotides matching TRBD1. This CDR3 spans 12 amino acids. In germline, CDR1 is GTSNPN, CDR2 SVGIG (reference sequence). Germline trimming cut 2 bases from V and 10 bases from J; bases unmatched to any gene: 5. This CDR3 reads CAWSTGGRVAFF. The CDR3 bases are TGTGCCTGGAGTACAGGGGGCCGTGTAGCTTTCTTT.

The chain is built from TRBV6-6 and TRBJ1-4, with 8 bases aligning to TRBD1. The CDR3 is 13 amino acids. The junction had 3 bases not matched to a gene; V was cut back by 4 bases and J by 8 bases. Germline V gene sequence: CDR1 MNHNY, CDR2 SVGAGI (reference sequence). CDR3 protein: CASSWTGTEKLFF. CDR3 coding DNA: TGTGCCAGCAGTTGGACAGGGACCGAAAAACTGTTTTTT.

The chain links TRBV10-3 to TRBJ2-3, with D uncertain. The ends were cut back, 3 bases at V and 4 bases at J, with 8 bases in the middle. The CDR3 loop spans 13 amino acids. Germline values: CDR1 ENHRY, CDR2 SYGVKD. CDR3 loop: CAISDRGSDTQYF. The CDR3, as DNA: TGTGCCATCAGTGACCGTGGTTCAGATACGCAGTATTTT.

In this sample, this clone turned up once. The CDR3 bases are TGCAGCGTTGGGGGGGATCTTGACGAGCAGTACTTC. Its protein product is CSVGGDLDEQYF. V and J are TRBV29-1 and TRBJ2-7; D possibly corresponds to TRBD2 (6 bases). This CDR3 comprises 12 residues. The V gene's germline CDR1 is SQVTM and CDR2 ANQGSEA. Trimming stripped 4 bases from V and 5 bases from J, with 12 bases between.

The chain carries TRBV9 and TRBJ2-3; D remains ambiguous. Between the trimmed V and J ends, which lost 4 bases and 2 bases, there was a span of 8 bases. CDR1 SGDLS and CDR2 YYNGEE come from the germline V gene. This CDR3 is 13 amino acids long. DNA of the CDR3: TGTGCCAGCAGCCATCCAATCACAGATACGCAGTATTTT. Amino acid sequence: CASSHPITDTQYF.

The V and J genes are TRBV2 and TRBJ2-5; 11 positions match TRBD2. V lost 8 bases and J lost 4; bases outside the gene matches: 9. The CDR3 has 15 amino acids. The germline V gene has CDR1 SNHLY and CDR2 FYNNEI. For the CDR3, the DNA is TGTGCCAGCCTGACACTAGCGGGAGCGCGAGAGACCCAGTACTTC. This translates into CASLTLAGARETQYF.

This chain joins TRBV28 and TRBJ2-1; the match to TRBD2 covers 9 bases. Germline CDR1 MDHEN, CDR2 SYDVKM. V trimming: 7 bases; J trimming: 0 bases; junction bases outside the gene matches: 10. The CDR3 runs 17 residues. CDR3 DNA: TGTGCCAGCAAACCCCCCCTAGCGGGGAGCTCCTACAATGAGCAGTTCTTC. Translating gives CASKPPLAGSSYNEQFF.

In nucleotides, the CDR3 is TGTGCCAGCAGGGGATCCGGGGCCGGAAACACCATATATTTT. Translating gives CASRGSGAGNTIYF. The chain is built from TRBV9 and TRBJ1-3, with a tentative D call TRBD1 (5 bases). Trimming removed 5 bases from V and 4 bases from J, with 13 bases in between. CDR1 and CDR2 from the germline V gene are SGDLS and YYNGEE. This CDR3 has 14 amino acids.

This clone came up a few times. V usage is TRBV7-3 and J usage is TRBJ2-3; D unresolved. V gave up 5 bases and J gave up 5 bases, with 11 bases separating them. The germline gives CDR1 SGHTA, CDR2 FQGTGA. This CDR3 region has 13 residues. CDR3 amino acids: CASSPARRDTQYF. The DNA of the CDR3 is TGTGCCAGCAGCCCCGCACGGCGAGATACGCAGTATTTT.

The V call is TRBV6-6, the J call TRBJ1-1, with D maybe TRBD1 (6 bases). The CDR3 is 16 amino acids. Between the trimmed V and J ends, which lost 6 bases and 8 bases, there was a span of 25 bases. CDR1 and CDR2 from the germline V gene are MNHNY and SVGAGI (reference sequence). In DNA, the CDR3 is TGTGCCAGCAGCCGGGGGGCGAGGTTGGCATACTACGAAGCTTTCTTT. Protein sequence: CASSRGARLAYYEAFF.

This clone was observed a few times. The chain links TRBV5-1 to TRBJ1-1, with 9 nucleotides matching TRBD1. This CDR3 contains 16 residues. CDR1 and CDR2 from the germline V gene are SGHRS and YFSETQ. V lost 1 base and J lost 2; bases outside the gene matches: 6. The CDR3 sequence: CASSLTTGGTNTEAFF. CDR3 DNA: TGCGCCAGCAGCTTGACCACAGGGGGCACTAACACTGAAGCTTTCTTT.

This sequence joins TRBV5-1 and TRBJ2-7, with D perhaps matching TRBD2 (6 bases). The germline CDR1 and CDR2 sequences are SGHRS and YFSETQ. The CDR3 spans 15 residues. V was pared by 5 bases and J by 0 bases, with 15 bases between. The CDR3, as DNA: TGCGCCAGCAGGCCGGGAGTGCTGAGCTCCTACGAGCAGTACTTC. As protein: CASRPGVLSSYEQYF. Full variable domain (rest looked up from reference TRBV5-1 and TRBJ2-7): KAGVTQTPRYLIKTRGQQVTLSCSPISGHRSVSWYQQTPGQGLQFLFEYFSETQRNKGNFPGRFSGRQFSNSRSEMNVSTLELGDSALYLCASRPGVLSSYEQYFGPGTRLTVT.

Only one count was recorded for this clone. Written as DNA, the CDR3 is TGTGCCAGCACTAGCGCATACAATGAGCAGTTCTTC. Residues: CASTSAYNEQFF. The J gene is TRBJ2-1, the V gene TRBV6-6; perhaps TRBD2 as D (6 bases). Germline V lookup: CDR1 MNHNY, CDR2 SVGAGI (reference sequence). The germline V and J ends were trimmed by 7 bases and 4 bases, with 8 bases remaining between them. CDR3 size: 12 residues.

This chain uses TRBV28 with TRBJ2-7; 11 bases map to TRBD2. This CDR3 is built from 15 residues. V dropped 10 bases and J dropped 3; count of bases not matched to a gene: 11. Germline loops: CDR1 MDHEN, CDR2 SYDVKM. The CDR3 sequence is CATAIAGGINYEQYF. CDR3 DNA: TGTGCCACCGCGATAGCGGGAGGGATTAACTACGAGCAGTACTTC.

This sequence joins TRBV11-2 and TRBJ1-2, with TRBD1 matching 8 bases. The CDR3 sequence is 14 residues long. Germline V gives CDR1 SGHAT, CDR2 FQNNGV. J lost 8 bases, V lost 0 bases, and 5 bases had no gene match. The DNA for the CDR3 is TGTGCCAGCAGCTTAGAGGTGACAGGGGCCGGCTACACCTTC. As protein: CASSLEVTGAGYTF.

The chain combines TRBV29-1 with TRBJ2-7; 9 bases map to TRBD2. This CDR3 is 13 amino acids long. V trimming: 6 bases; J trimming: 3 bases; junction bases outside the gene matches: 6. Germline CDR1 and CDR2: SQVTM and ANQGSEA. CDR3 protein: CSVTIAGVYEQYF. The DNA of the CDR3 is TGCAGCGTGACCATAGCGGGGGTCTACGAGCAGTACTTC.

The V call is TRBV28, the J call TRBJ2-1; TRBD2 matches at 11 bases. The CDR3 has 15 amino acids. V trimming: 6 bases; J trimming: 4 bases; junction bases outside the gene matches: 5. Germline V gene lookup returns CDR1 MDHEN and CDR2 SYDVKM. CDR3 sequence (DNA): TGTGCCAGCAGCCTGGGACTAGCGGTATACAATGAGCAGTTCTTC. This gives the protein CASSLGLAVYNEQFF.

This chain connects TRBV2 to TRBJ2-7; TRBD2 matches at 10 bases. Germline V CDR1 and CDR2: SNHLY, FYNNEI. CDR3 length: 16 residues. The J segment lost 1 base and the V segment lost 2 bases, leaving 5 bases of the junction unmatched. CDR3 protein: CASSEMLAGASYEQYF. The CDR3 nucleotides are TGTGCCAGCAGTGAAATGCTAGCGGGAGCATCCTACGAGCAGTACTTC. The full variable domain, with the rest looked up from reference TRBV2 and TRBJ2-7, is EPEVTQTPSHQVTQMGQEVILRCVPISNHLYFYWYRQILGQKVEFLVSFYNNEISEKSEIFDDQFSVERPDGSNFTLKIRSTKLEDSAMYFCASSEMLAGASYEQYFGPGTRLTVT.

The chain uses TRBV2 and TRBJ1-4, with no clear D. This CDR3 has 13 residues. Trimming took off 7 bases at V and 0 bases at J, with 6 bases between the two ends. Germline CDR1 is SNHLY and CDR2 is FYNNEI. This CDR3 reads CASIRATNEKLFF. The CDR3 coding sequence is TGTGCCAGCATCCGGGCAACTAATGAAAAACTGTTTTTT.

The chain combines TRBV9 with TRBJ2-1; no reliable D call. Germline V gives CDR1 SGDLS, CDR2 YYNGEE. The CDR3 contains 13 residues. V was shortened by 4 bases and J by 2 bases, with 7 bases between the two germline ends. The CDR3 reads CASSPRPYNEQFF. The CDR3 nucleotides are TGTGCCAGCAGCCCTCGACCCTACAATGAGCAGTTCTTC. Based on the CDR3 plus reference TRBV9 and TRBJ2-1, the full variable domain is DSGVTQTPKHLITATGQRVTLRCSPRSGDLSVYWYQQSLDQGLQFLIQYYNGEERAKGNILERFSAQQFPDLHSELNLSSLELGDSALYFCASSPRPYNEQFFGPGTRLTVL.

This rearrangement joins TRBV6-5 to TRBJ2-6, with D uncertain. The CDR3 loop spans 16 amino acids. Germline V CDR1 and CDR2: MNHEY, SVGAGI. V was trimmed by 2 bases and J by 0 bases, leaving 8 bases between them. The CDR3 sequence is CASSYGGSSGANVLTF. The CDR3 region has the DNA TGTGCCAGCAGTTACGGCGGCAGCTCTGGGGCCAACGTCCTGACTTTC.

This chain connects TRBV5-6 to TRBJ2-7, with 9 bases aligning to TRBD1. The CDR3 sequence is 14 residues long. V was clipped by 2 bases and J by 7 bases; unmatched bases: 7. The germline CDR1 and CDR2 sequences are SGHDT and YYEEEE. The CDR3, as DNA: TGTGCCAGCAGCTTACGGGACAGGGAGATAGAGCAGTACTTC. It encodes CASSLRDREIEQYF.

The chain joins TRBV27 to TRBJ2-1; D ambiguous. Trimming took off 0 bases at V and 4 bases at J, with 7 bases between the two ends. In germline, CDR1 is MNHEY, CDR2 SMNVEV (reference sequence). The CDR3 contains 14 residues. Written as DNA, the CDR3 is TGTGCCAGCAGTTTATCCCCCCTGTACAATGAGCAGTTCTTC. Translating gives CASSLSPLYNEQFF.

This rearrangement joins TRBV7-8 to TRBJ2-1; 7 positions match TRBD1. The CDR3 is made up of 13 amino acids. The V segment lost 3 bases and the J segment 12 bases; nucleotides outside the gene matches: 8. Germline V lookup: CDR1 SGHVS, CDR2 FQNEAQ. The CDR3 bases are TGTGCCAGCAGCTTGACTGGACAGGACGCGCAGTTCTTC. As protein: CASSLTGQDAQFF.

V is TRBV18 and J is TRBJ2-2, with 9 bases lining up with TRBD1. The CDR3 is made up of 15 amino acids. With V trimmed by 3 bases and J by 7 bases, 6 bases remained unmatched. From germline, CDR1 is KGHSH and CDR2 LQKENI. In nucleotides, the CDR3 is TGTGCCAGCTCACCGGTGGACAGGGGACACGGGGAGCTGTTTTTT. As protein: CASSPVDRGHGELFF.